Listed below are T cell receptor beta chains from one sample, sequenced in a study of blood T cells in healthy people across ages. One entry per CDR3 protein results from TCRdb running MiXCR on the 5' RACE reads. The sample lists about 600,000 distinct CDR3 sequences; around half were seen once. The sequencing sample was made of blood. The receptor set was obtained from a man aged 80 or over in good health. The CDR3 runs from the conserved cysteine through the conserved F or W. The order of the fields is V gene, J gene, CDR3 protein.

V: TRBV11-2
J: TRBJ1-2
CDR3: CASSLSLAQNYGYTF

V: TRBV5-1
J: TRBJ2-3
CDR3: CASSFVAGGDTQYF

V: TRBV20-1
J: TRBJ1-2
CDR3: CSARWRNEPDYTF

V: TRBV2
J: TRBJ2-1
CDR3: CASKGLSSYNEQFF

V: TRBV7-3
J: TRBJ2-6
CDR3: CASSPSSGTGASRGLGANVLTF

V: TRBV18
J: TRBJ2-1
CDR3: CASSPAGGPPGQFF

V: TRBV18
J: NA
CDR3: CASSFGAQGAYEQYF

V: TRBV7-9
J: TRBJ2-2
CDR3: CASSLGGRNTGELFF

V: TRBV29-1
J: TRBJ2-1
CDR3: CSVGGQGALPYNEQFF

V: TRBV20-1
J: TRBJ2-5
CDR3: CSATIPLAGVLETQYF

V: TRBV29-1
J: TRBJ2-7
CDR3: CSVKIAHEQYF

V: TRBV20-1
J: TRBJ2-7
CDR3: CSASPSGSYEQYF

V: TRBV7-3
J: TRBJ2-5
CDR3: CASSSDGSPETQYF

V: TRBV6-2/TRBV6-3
J: TRBJ1-5
CDR3: CASSALPGQGIPPQHF

V: TRBV20-1
J: TRBJ2-3
CDR3: CSASGGTSGNRDTQYF

V: TRBV29-1
J: TRBJ2-3
CDR3: CSVVNSGGVDTQYF

V: TRBV5-3
J: TRBJ1-5
CDR3: CAGSPGLTAFMLEGTETNQPQHF

V: TRBV6-5
J: TRBJ2-7
CDR3: CASSYGRGLALLYEQYF

V: TRBV7-2
J: TRBJ2-7
CDR3: CASRYRGRWEQYF

V: TRBV20-1
J: TRBJ2-1
CDR3: CSARGPVTTHTYNEQFF

V: TRBV4-3
J: TRBJ2-1
CDR3: CASSQETGGKQFF

V: TRBV7-3
J: TRBJ2-3
CDR3: CASSPSASTDTQYF

V: TRBV7-7
J: TRBJ2-1
CDR3: CASSQASVGEQFF

V: TRBV6-2/TRBV6-3
J: NA
CDR3: CASERGNEQYF

V: TRBV6-5
J: TRBJ2-5
CDR3: CASNRDSGAYGQYF